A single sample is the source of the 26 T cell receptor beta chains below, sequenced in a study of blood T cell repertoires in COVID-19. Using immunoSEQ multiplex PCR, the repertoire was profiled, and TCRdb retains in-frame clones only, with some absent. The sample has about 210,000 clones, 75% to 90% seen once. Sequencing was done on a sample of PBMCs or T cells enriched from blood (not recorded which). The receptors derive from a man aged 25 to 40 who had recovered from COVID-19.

The CDR3 DNA reads as TGTGCCAGCAGCTTAGTTCCGGGGGTAGGAAACACCATATATTTT. It specifies CASSLVPGVGNTIYF. The chain is built from TRBV7-2 and TRBJ1-3; weak D call: TRBD1 (5 bases). Germline CDR1 reads SGHTA; CDR2 reads FQGNSA. The V gene lost 1 base and the J gene lost 4 bases, with 11 bases spanning the gap. There are 15 residues in the CDR3. The full variable domain, its missing parts supplied by reference TRBV7-2 and TRBJ1-3, is GAGVSQSPSNKVTEKGKDVELRCDPISGHTALYWYRQSLGQGLEFLIYFQGNSAPDKSGLPSDRFSAERTGGSVSTLTIQRTQQEDSAVYLCASSLVPGVGNTIYFGEGSWLTVV.

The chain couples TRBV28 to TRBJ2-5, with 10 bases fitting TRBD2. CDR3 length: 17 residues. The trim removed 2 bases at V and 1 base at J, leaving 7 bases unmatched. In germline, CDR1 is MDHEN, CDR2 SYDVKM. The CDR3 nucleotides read TGTGCCAGCAGTTTAATGGGACTAGCGACCTTCCAAGAGACCCAGTACTTC. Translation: CASSLMGLATFQETQYF.

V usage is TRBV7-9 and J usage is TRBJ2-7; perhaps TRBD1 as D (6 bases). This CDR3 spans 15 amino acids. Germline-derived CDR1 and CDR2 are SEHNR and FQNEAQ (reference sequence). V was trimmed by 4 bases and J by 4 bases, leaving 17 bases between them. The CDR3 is CASSSGRRTDYEQYF. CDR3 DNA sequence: TGTGCCAGCAGCTCAGGCCGAAGGACAGATTACGAGCAGTACTTC.

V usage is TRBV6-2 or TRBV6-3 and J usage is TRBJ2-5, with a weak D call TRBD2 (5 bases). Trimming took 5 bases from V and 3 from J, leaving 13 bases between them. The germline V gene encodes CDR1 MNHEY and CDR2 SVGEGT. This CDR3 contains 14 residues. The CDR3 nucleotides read TGTGCCAGCAGTCGAGGCGGGTATGAAGAGACCCAGTACTTC. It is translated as CASSRGGYEETQYF.

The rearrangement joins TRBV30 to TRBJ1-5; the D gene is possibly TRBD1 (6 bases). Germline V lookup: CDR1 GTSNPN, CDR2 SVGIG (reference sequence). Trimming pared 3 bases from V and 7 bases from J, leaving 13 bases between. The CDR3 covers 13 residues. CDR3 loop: CAWRNRDGQPQHF. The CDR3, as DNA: TGTGCCTGGAGGAACAGGGATGGCCAGCCCCAGCATTTT.

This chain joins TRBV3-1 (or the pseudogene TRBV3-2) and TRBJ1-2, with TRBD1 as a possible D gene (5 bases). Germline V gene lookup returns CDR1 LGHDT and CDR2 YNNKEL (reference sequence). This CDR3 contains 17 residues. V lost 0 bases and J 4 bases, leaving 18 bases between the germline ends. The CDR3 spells CASSQDLKQGFGYGYTF. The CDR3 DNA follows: TGTGCCAGCAGCCAAGACCTAAAGCAGGGTTTCGGCTATGGCTACACCTTC.

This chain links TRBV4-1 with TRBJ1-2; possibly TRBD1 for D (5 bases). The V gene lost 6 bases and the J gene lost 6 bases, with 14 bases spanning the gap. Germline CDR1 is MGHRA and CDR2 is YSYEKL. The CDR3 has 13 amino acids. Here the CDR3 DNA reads TGCGCCAGCAGAGTTGGACATCCTCATGGCTACACCTTC. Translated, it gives CASRVGHPHGYTF.

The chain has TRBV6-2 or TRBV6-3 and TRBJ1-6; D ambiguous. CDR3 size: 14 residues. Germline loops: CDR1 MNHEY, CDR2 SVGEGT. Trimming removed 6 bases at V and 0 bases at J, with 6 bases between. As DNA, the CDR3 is TGTGCCAGCAGCAGGAGCTCCTATAATTCACCCCTCCACTTT. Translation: CASSRSSYNSPLHF.

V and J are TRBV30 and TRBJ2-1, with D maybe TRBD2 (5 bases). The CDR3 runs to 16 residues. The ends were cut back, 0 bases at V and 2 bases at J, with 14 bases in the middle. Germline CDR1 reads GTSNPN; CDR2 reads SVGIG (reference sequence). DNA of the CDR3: TGTGCCTGGAGTGTACTCTTGGAGAGGGCCTACAATGAGCAGTTCTTC. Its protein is CAWSVLLERAYNEQFF.

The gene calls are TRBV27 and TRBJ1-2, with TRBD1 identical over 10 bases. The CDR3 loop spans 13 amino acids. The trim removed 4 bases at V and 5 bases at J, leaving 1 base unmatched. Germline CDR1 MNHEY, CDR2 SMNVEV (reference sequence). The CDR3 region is CASSWGQGYGYTF. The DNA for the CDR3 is TGTGCCAGCAGTTGGGGACAGGGGTATGGCTACACCTTC.

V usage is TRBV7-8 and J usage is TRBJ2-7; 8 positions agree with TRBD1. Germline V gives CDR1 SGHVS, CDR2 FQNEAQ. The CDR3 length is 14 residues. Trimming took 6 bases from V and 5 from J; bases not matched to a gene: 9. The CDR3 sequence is CASRDRGQSDEQYF. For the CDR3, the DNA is TGTGCCAGCAGAGACAGGGGCCAAAGCGACGAGCAGTACTTC.

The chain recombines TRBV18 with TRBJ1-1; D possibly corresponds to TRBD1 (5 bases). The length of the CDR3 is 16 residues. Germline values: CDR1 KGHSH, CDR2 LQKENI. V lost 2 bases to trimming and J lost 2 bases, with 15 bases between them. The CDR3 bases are TGTGCCAGCTCACCAAGCAGGGCAGTTCGAAACACTGAAGCTTTCTTT. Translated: CASSPSRAVRNTEAFF.

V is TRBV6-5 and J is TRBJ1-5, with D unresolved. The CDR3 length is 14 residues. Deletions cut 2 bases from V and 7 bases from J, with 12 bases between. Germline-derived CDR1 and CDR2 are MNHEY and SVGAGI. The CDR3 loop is CASSYADPRQPQHF. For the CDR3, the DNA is TGTGCCAGCAGTTACGCCGATCCCAGACAGCCCCAGCATTTT.

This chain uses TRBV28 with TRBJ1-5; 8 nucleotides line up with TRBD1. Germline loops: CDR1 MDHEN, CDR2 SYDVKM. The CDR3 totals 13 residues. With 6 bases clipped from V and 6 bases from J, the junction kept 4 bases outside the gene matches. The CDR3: CASRNTGGQPQHF. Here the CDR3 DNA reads TGTGCCAGCAGAAATACAGGGGGTCAGCCCCAGCATTTT. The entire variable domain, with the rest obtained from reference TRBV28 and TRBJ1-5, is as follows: DVKVTQSSRYLVKRTGEKVFLECVQDMDHENMFWYRQDPGLGLRLIYFSYDVKMKEKGDIPEGYSVSREKKERFSLILESASTNQTSMYLCASRNTGGQPQHFGDGTRLSIL.

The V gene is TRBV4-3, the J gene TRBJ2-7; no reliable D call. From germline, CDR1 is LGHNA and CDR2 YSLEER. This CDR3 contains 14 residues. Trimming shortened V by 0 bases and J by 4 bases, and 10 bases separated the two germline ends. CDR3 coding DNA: TGCGCCAGCAGCCAAGAGCGTGGGCAGTACGAGCAGTACTTC. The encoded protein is CASSQERGQYEQYF.

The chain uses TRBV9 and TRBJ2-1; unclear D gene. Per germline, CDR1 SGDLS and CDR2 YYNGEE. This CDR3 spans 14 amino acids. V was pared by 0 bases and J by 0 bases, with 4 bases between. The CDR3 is CASSVGGSYNEQFF. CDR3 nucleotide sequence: TGTGCCAGCAGCGTAGGCGGCTCCTACAATGAGCAGTTCTTC.

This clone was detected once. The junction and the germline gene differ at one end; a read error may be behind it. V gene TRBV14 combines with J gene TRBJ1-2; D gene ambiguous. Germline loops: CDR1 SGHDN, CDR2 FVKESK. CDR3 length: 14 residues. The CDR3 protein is CASSPLVIVVPPGF. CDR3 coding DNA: TGTGCCAGCAGCCCCCTGGTTATCGTAGTACCCCCAGGCTTC.

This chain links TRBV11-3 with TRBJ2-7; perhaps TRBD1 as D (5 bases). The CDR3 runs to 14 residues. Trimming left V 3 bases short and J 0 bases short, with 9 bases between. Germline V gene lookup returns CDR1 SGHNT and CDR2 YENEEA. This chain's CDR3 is CASSFSGNSYEQYF. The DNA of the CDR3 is TGTGCCAGCAGCTTCTCAGGGAACTCCTACGAGCAGTACTTC.

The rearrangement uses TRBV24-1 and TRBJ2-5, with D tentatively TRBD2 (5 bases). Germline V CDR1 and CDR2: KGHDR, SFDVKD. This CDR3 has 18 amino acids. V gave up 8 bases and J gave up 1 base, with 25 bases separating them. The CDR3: CATNIREWERTAQETQYF. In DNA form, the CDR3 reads TGTGCCACCAACATTAGAGAGTGGGAGAGAACAGCCCAAGAGACCCAGTACTTC.

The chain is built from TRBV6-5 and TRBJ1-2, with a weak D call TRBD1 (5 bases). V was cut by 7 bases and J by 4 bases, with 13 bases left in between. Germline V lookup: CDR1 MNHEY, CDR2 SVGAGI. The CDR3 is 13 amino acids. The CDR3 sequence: CASIQNQGYGYTF. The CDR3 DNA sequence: TGTGCCAGCATCCAAAATCAGGGCTATGGCTACACCTTC.

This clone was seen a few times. For the CDR3, the DNA is TGTGCCAGTGGCCGGGGCAATGAGCAGTTCTTC. It is translated as CASGRGNEQFF. This chain links TRBV6-4 with TRBJ2-1, with D maybe TRBD2 (5 bases). The CDR3 runs 11 residues. The ends were cut back, 9 bases at V and 6 bases at J, with 9 bases in the middle. Germline V gives CDR1 MRHNA, CDR2 SNTAGT.

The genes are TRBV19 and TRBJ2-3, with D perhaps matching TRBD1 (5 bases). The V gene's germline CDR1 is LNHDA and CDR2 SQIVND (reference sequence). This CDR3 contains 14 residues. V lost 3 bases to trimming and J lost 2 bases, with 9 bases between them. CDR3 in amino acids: CASSMTVITDTQYF. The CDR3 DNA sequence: TGTGCCAGTAGTATGACAGTTATCACAGATACGCAGTATTTT.

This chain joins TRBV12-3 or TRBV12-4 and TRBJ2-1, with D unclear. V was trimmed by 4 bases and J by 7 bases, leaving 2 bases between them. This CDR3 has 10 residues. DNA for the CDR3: TGTGCCAGCAGTTCGAATGAGCAGTTCTTC. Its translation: CASSSNEQFF.

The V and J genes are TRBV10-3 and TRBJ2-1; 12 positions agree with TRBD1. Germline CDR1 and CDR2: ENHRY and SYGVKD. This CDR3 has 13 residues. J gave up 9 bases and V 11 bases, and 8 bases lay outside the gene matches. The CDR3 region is CAVGGQGALEQFF. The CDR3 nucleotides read TGTGCCGTCGGGGGACAGGGGGCGCTTGAGCAGTTCTTC.

The CDR3 protein is CASSAGDRGYEQYF. The DNA of the CDR3 is TGTGCCAGCAGTGCCGGGGACAGGGGTTACGAGCAGTACTTC. This rearrangement joins TRBV28 to TRBJ2-7; 10 bases map to TRBD1. V dropped 5 bases and J dropped 4; count of bases not matched to a gene: 5. Germline V lookup: CDR1 MDHEN, CDR2 SYDVKM. CDR3 length: 14 residues. The variable domain in full, with the rest retrieved from reference TRBV28 and TRBJ2-7, is DVKVTQSSRYLVKRTGEKVFLECVQDMDHENMFWYRQDPGLGLRLIYFSYDVKMKEKGDIPEGYSVSREKKERFSLILESASTNQTSMYLCASSAGDRGYEQYFGPGTRLTVT.

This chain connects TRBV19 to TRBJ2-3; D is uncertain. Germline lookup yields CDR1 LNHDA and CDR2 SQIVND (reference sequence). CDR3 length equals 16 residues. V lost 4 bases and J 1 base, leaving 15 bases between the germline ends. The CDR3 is CASSTWIVAGTDTQYF. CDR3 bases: TGTGCCAGTAGTACCTGGATAGTAGCTGGCACAGATACGCAGTATTTT.